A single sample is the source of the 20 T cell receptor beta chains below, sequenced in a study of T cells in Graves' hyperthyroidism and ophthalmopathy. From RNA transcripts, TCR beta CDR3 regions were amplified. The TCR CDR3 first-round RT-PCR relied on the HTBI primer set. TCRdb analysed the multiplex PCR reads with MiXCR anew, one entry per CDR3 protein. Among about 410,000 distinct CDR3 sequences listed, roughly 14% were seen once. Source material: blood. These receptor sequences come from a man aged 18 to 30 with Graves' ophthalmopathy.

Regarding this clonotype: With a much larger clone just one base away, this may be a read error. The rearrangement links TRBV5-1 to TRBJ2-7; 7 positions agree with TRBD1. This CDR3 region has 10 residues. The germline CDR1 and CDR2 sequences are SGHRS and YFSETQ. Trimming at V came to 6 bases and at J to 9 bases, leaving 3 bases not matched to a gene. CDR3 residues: CASKGGRQYF. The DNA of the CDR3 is TGCGCCAGCAAAGGGGGCAGGCAGTACTTC.

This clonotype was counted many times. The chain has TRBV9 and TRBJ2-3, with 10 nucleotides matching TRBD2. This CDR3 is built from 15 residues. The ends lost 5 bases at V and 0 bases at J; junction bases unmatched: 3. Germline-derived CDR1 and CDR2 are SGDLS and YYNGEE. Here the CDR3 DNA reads TGTGCCAGCAGGCTAGCGGGGGATAGCACAGATACGCAGTATTTT. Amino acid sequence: CASRLAGDSTDTQYF.

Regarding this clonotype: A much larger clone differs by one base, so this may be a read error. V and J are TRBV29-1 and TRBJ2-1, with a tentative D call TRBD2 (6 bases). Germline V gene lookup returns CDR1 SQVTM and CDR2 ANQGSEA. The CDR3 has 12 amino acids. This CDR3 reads CSGGGVRNEQSF. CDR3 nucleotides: TGCAGCGGCGGAGGGGTTAGGAATGAGCAGTCCTTC.

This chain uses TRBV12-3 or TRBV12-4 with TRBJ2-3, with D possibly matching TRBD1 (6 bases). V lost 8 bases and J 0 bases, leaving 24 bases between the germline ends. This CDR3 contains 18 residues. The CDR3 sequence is CASSPPGAGAASTDTQYF. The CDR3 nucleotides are TGTGCCAGCTCACCACCAGGGGCCGGGGCCGCTAGCACAGATACGCAGTATTTT.

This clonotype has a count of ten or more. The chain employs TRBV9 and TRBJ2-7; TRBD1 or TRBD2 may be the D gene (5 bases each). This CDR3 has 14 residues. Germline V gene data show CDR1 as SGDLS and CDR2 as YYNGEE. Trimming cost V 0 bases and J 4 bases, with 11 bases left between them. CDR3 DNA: TGTGCCAGCAGCGTAGGGGGGTCGGGGTACGAGCAGTACTTC. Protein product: CASSVGGSGYEQYF.

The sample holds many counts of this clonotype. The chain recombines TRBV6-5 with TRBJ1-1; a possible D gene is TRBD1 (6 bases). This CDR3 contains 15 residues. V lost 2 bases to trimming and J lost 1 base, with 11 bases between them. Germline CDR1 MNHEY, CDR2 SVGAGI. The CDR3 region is CASSYAGASNTEAFF. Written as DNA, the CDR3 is TGTGCCAGCAGTTACGCAGGGGCTTCGAACACTGAAGCTTTCTTT.

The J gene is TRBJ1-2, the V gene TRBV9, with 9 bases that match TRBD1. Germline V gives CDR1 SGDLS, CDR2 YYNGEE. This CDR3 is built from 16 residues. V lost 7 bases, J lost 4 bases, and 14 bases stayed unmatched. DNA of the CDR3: TGTGCCAGCCGCGGGCGGGGACAGGGATTCATCTATGGCTACACCTTC. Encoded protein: CASRGRGQGFIYGYTF. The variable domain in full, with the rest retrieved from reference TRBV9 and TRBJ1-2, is DSGVTQTPKHLITATGQRVTLRCSPRSGDLSVYWYQQSLDQGLQFLIQYYNGEERAKGNILERFSAQQFPDLHSELNLSSLELGDSALYFCASRGRGQGFIYGYTFGSGTRLTVV.

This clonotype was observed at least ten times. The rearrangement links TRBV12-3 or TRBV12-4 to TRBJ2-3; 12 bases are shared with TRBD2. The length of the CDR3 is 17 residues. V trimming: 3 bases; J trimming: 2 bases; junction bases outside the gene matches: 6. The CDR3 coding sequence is TGTGCCAGCAGTTTGGGGCTAGCGGGGGGGCTCACAGATACGCAGTATTTT. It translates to CASSLGLAGGLTDTQYF.

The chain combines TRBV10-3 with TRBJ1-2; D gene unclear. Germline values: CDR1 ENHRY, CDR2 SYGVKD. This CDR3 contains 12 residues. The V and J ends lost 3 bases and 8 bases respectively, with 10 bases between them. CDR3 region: CAISDGVLGYTF. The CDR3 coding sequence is TGTGCCATCAGTGATGGGGTCCTCGGCTACACCTTC.

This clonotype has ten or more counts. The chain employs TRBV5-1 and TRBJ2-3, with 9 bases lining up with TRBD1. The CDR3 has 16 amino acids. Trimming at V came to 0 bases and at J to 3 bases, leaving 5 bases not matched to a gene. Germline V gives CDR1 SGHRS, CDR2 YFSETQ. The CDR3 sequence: CASSLARDRVTDTQYF. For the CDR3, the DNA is TGCGCCAGCAGCTTGGCCCGGGACAGGGTTACAGATACGCAGTATTTT.

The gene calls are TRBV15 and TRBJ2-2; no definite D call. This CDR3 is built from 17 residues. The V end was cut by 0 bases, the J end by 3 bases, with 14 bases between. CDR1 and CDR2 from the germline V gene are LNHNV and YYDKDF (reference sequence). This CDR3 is CATSRDLPGPHTGELFF. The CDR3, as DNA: TGTGCCACCAGCAGAGATCTCCCAGGACCGCACACCGGGGAGCTGTTTTTT. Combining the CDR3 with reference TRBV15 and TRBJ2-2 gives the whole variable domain DAMVIQNPRYQVTQFGKPVTLSCSQTLNHNVMYWYQQKSSQAPKLLFHYYDKDFNNEADTPDNFQSRRPNTSFCFLDIRSPGLGDTAMYLCATSRDLPGPHTGELFFGEGSRLTVL.

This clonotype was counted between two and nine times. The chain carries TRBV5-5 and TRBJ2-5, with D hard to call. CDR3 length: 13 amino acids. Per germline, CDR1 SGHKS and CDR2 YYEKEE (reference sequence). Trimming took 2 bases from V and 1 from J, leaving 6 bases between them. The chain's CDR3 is CASSFPTQETQYF. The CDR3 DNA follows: TGTGCCAGCAGCTTCCCGACCCAAGAGACCCAGTACTTC.

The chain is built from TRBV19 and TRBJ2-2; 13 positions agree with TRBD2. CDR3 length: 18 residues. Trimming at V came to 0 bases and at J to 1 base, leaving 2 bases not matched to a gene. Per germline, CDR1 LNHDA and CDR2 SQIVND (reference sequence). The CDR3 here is CASSIELAGGMNTGELFF. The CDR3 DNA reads TGTGCCAGTAGTATAGAACTAGCGGGAGGGATGAACACCGGGGAGCTGTTTTTT.

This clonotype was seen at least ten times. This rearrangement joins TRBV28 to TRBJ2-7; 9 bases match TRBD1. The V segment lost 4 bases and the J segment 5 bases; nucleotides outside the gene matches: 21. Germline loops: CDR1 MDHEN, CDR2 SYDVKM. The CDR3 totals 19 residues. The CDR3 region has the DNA TGTGCCAGCAGTTCATATACGTCACCGGGACAGGGTAAAGGGGACGAGCAGTACTTC. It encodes CASSSYTSPGQGKGDEQYF.

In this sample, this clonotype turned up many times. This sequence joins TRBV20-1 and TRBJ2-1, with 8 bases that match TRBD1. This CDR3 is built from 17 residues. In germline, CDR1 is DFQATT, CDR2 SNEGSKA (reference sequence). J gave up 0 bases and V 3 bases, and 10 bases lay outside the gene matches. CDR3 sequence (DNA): TGCAGTGCTAGGAATCCGGGACAGGCAGGCTCCTACAATGAGCAGTTCTTC. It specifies CSARNPGQAGSYNEQFF.

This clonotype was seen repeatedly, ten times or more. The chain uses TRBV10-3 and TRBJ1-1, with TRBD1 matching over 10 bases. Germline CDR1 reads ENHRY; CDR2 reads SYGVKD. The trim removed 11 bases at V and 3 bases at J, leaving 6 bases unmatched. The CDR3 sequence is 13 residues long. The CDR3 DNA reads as TGTGCCGCAGAAGGACAGGGGGACACTGAAGCTTTCTTT. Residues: CAAEGQGDTEAFF.

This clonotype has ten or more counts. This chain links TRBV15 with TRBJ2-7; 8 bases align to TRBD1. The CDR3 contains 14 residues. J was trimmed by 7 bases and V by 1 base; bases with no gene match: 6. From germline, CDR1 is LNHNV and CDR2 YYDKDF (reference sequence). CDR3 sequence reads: CATSRGQGAREQYF. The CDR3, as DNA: TGTGCCACCAGCAGAGGTCAGGGGGCGCGGGAGCAGTACTTC.

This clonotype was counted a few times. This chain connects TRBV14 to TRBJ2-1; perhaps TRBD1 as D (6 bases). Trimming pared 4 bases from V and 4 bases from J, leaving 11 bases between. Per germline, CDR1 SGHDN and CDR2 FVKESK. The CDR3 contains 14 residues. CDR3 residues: CASSLQGFYNEQFF. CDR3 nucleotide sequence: TGTGCCAGCAGCCTCCAGGGGTTTTACAATGAGCAGTTCTTC.

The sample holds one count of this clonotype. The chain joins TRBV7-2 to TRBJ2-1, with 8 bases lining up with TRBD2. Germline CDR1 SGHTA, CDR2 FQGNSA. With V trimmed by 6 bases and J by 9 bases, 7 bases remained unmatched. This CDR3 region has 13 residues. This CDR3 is CASSYGAGVEQFF. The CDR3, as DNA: TGTGCCAGCAGTTACGGAGCGGGAGTTGAGCAGTTCTTC.

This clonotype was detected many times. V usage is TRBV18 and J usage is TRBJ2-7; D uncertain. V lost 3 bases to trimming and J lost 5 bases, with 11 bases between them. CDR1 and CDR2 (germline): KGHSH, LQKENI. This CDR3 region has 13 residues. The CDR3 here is CASSPDARDEQYF. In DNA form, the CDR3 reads TGTGCCAGCTCACCGGACGCTAGGGACGAGCAGTACTTC.